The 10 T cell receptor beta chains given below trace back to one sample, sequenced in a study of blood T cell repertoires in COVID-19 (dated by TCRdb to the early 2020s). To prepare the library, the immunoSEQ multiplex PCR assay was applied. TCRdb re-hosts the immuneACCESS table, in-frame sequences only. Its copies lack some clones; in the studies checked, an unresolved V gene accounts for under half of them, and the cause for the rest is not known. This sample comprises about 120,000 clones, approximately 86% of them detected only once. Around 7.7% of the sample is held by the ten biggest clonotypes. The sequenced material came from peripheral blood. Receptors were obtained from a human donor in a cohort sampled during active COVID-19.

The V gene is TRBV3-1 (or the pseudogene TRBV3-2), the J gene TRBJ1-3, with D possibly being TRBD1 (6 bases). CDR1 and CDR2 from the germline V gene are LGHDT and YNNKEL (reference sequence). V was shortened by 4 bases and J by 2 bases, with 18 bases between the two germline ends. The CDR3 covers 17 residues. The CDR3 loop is CASSPWGDRTPGNTIYF. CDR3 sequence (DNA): TGTGCCAGCAGCCCTTGGGGAGACAGGACCCCTGGAAACACCATATATTTT.

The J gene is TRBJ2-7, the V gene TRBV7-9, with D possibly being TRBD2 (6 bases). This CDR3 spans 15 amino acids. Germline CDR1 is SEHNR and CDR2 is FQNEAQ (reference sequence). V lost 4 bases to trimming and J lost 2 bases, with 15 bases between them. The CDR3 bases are TGTGCCAGCAGCTCCGAGGTTGCGGGGACCTACGAGCAGTACTTC. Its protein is CASSSEVAGTYEQYF. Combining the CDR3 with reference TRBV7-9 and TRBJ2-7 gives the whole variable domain DTGVSQNPRHKITKRGQNVTFRCDPISEHNRLYWYRQTLGQGPEFLTYFQNEAQLEKSRLLSDRFSAERPKGSFSTLEIQRTEQGDSAMYLCASSSEVAGTYEQYFGPGTRLTVT.

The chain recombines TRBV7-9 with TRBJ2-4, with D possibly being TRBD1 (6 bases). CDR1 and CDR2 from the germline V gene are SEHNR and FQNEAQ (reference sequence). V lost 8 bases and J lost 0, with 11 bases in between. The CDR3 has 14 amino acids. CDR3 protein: CASARGSAKNIQYF. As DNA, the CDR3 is TGTGCCAGCGCTAGGGGGTCAGCCAAAAACATTCAGTACTTC. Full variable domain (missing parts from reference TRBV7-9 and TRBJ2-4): DTGVSQNPRHKITKRGQNVTFRCDPISEHNRLYWYRQTLGQGPEFLTYFQNEAQLEKSRLLSDRFSAERPKGSFSTLEIQRTEQGDSAMYLCASARGSAKNIQYFGAGTRLSVL.

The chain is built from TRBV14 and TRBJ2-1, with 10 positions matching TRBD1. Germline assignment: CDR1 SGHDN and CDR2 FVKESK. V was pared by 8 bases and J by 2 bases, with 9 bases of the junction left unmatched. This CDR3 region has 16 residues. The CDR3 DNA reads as TGTGCCAGCTTAAAATCGGGACAGGGGACCTACAATGAGCAGTTCTTC. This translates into CASLKSGQGTYNEQFF.

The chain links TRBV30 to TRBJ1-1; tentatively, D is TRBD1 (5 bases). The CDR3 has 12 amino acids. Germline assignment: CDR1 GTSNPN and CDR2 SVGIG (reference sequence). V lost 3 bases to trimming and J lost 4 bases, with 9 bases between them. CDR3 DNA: TGTGCCTGGAGGGGGCGCGTCACTGAAGCTTTCTTT. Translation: CAWRGRVTEAFF.

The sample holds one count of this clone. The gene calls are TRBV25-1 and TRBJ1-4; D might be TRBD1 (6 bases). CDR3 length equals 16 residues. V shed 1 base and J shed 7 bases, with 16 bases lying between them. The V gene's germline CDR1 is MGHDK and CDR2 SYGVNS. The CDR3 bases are TGTGCCAGCAGTGAATTCGTAGGACCACAGGGTGAAAAACTGTTTTTT. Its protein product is CASSEFVGPQGEKLFF.

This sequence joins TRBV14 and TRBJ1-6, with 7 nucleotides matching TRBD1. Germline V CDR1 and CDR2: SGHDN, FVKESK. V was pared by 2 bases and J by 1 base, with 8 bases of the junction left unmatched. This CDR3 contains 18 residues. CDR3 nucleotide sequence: TGTGCCAGCAGCCAATTTCAGGGGGTCGGATCCTATAATTCACCCCTCCACTTT. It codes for CASSQFQGVGSYNSPLHF.

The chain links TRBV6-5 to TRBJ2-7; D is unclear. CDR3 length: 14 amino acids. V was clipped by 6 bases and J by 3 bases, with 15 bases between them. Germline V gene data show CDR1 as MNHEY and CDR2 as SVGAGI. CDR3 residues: CASSPQTGVYEQYF. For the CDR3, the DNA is TGTGCCAGCAGCCCCCAGACCGGAGTCTACGAGCAGTACTTC.

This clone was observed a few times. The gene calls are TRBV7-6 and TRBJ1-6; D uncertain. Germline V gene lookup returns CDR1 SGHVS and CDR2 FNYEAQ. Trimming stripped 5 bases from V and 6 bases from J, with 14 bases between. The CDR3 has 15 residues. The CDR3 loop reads CASSPRRDSNSPLHF. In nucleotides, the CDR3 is TGTGCCAGCAGCCCCCGCCGGGATAGTAATTCACCCCTCCACTTT.

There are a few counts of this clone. The CDR3 sequence is CASKSGQLYTEAFF. CDR3 DNA sequence: TGTGCCAGCAAGTCTGGCCAATTATACACTGAAGCTTTCTTT. The chain links TRBV2 to TRBJ1-1; D is uncertain. There are 14 residues in the CDR3. Germline lookup yields CDR1 SNHLY and CDR2 FYNNEI. Trimming pared 7 bases from V and 3 bases from J, leaving 15 bases between.